The clone carrying this TCR beta chain has a handful of counts. CDR3 length equals 15 residues. The V gene lost 2 bases and the J gene lost 6 bases, with 13 bases spanning the gap. In germline, CDR1 is KGHSH, CDR2 LQKENI. This entry belongs to a study of PD-L1 blockade in urothelial cancer. The table came from immunoSEQ multiplex PCR; TCRdb's copy has only in-frame clones and leaves some out. The data contain about 35,000 clones, 35% to 40% of them seen just once; the ten biggest clones take up approximately 9%. The TCR was taken from a man aged 55 to 70 with urothelial cancer. Sequencing used tumor tissue, obtained before atezolizumab (anti-PD-L1) treatment. The V call is TRBV18, the J call TRBJ2-2, with a weak D call TRBD1 (6 bases). This CDR3 reads CASSPVAGASGELFF. As DNA, the CDR3 is TGTGCCAGCTCACCAGTGGCAGGGGCGTCCGGGGAGCTGTTTTTT.